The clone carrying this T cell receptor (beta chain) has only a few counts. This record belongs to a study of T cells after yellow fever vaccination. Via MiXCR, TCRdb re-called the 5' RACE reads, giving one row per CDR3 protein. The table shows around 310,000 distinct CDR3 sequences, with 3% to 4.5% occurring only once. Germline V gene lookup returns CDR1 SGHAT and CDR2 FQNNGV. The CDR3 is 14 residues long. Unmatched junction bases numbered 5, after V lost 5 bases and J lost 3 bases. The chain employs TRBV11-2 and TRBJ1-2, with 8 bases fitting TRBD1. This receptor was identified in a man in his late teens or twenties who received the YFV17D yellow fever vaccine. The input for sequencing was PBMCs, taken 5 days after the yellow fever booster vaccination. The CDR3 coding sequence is TGTGCCAGCAGCGCACAGGGGGAGTACTATGGCTACACCTTC. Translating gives CASSAQGEYYGYTF.